This TCR beta chain was sequenced in a study of blood T cell repertoires in COVID-19. Background on the study: COVID-19 samples, acute and convalescent, were from the United States, Italy and Spain. Sources were T cells, B-cell-depleted T cells, or PBMCs; the material itself was cDNA or gDNA.

The V gene end was trimmed by 8 bases and the J gene end by 4 bases; junction bases not matched to a gene: 3. The CDR3 extends over 12 amino acids. The germline V gene has CDR1 SNHLY and CDR2 FYNNEI. Authors' processing steps: Cell counts per sample came from amplifying reference gene primers. TCRdb's copy holds only in-frame clones and misses some; the assay was immunoSEQ multiplex PCR. V, J and clone size are taken as reported in that table, and D and trimming were inferred from the DNA itself. In the table there are 140,000 or so clones, approximately 90% of which are singletons. This TCR was sampled from a woman in her sixties or seventies with active COVID-19. The chain has TRBV2 and TRBJ2-7; 9 bases fit TRBD2. The sequenced sample consisted of peripheral blood. The CDR3 spells CASSSGAYEQYF. In DNA form, the CDR3 reads TGTGCCAGCTCTAGCGGGGCTTACGAGCAGTACTTC.